This record looks at one TCR beta chain sequence and its context. Its matching antigen is unknown. This sample was taken from a study of cytomegalovirus exposure and HLA in healthy donors. The CDR3 is 16 amino acids. V lost 3 bases, J lost 0 bases, and 9 bases lay in between. Germline V CDR1 and CDR2: MGHDK, SYGVNS. Both 60 Vbeta primers and 13 Jbeta primers went into the PCR. The data were produced by immunoSEQ multiplex PCR, yet TCRdb's version contains in-frame clones alone and is incomplete. The sample includes 160,000 or so clones, approximately 80% seen only once; the top ten take roughly 1.5%. General study findings and limits: Some highly shared sequence variants likely arose as a pipeline artifact. Later genetic work tied a missense DCLRE1C variant to beta-chain V and J trimming. In the analysis, some V segments, TRBV6-2 and TRBV6-3 included, were excluded as indistinguishable.

This TCR derives from a woman aged 18-29 years in good health and CMV-seronegative. V is TRBV25-1 and J is TRBJ1-6; D is perhaps TRBD1 (5 bases). Sequences were obtained from PBMCs. CDR3: CASSDIQGSYNSPLHF. CDR3 nucleotides: TGTGCCAGCAGTGATATCCAGGGCTCCTATAATTCACCCCTCCACTTT.